Shown below are 3 T cell receptor beta chains from a single sample sequenced in a study of blood T cell repertoires in COVID-19. Assay: immunoSEQ multiplex PCR; the TCRdb copy retains only in-frame clones and omits some. The sample yields around 140,000 clones, around 80% seen once. Sequencing used PBMCs or T cells enriched from blood (not recorded which). All receptors derive from a woman aged 50 to 65 who had recovered from COVID-19.

The rearrangement joins TRBV27 to TRBJ2-1; D possibly corresponds to TRBD2 (7 bases). Between the trimmed V and J ends, which lost 5 bases and 7 bases, there was a span of 21 bases. Per germline, CDR1 MNHEY and CDR2 SMNVEV (reference sequence). The CDR3 has 16 residues. The CDR3 sequence: CASSPSWGGLGNEQFF. The CDR3 region has the DNA TGTGCCAGCAGTCCCTCGTGGGGGGGCCTAGGAAATGAGCAGTTCTTC.

The sample holds a few counts of this clone. This chain joins TRBV28 and TRBJ1-4; the match to TRBD1 covers 10 bases. Germline trimming cut 5 bases from V and 6 bases from J; bases unmatched to any gene: 6. This CDR3 has 15 residues. Looked up from germline, CDR1 is MDHEN and CDR2 is SYDVKM. In nucleotides, the CDR3 is TGTGCCAGCAGTCCCGGACAGGGGGAGTATGAAAAACTGTTTTTT. Translation: CASSPGQGEYEKLFF.

The chain joins TRBV4-1 to TRBJ1-2, with TRBD1 identical over 8 bases. The ends lost 6 bases at V and 4 bases at J; junction bases unmatched: 16. The CDR3 runs 17 residues. Germline V gene lookup returns CDR1 MGHRA and CDR2 YSYEKL. CDR3 in amino acids: CASSPFRQGRGGYGYTF. The CDR3 bases are TGCGCCAGCAGTCCCTTCCGACAGGGGCGAGGGGGCTATGGCTACACCTTC.